This is a list of T cell receptor beta chains from one sample in a study of blood T cell repertoires in COVID-19. Assay: immunoSEQ multiplex PCR; the TCRdb copy retains only in-frame clones and omits some. Of approximately 130,000 clones in the sample, around 86% were seen once. The material sequenced was peripheral blood. These receptors were obtained from a woman between 45 and 60 years old who had recovered from COVID-19. Both conserved end residues are part of each CDR3. A D gene is named only where the DNA matches it firmly. For some rows the clone size is stated as once, few or many, or as a class when expanded; others skip it.

TRBV19	-	-	TRBJ2-7	CASTPVGADEQYF	TGTGCCAGTACCCCCGTGGGGGCTGACGAGCAGTACTTC
TRBV6-1	-	TRBD1	TRBJ1-1	CASSEDYRGLTEAFF	TGTGCCAGCAGTGAAGATTACAGGGGGCTCACTGAAGCTTTCTTT
TRBV5-5	-	TRBD2	TRBJ2-2	CASSPAGTSNTGELFF	TGTGCCAGCAGCCCCGCCGGGACTAGCAACACCGGGGAGCTGTTTTTT
TRBV6-2/TRBV6-3	-	TRBD2	TRBJ2-3	CASSPGLASADTQYF	TGTGCCAGCAGTCCCGGACTAGCGTCTGCAGATACGCAGTATTTT
TRBV10-2	-	TRBD1	TRBJ2-7	CASRDNTGQGNSSYEQYF	TGCGCCAGCAGAGACAATACAGGACAGGGAAATAGCTCCTACGAGCAGTACTTC
TRBV11-3	-	-	TRBJ1-3	CASSFPLRKSSSGNTIYF	TGTGCCAGCAGCTTCCCTCTAAGAAAGAGTTCCTCTGGAAACACCATATATTTT
TRBV5-1	-	-	TRBJ2-5	CASSPTTQETQYF	TGCGCCAGCAGTCCCACTACGCAAGAGACCCAGTACTTC
TRBV24-1	-	-	TRBJ2-7	CATSDFWGHEQYF	TGTGCCACCAGTGATTTTTGGGGGCACGAGCAGTACTTC
TRBV20-1	-	-	TRBJ1-5	CSASGGINQPQHF	TGCAGTGCTAGTGGCGGGATCAATCAGCCCCAGCATTTT
TRBV6-5	-	-	TRBJ1-3	CASSPGRASGNTIYF	TGTGCCAGCAGCCCCGGCAGGGCCTCTGGAAACACCATATATTTT
TRBV20-1	-	TRBD2	TRBJ2-5	CSASEAGGRYQYF	TGCAGTGCTAGTGAAGCGGGGGGGCGATACCAGTACTTC
TRBV12-3/TRBV12-4	-	-	TRBJ1-5	CASSSSVQPQHF	TGTGCCAGCAGTTCATCGGTTCAGCCCCAGCATTTT
TRBV4-2	once	-	TRBJ1-1	CASSQLKAQGRPTEAFF	TGTGCCAGCAGCCAACTCAAAGCTCAGGGGCGCCCCACTGAAGCTTTCTTT
TRBV10-3	-	-	TRBJ2-7	CAISESREQYF	TGTGCCATCAGTGAGTCGAGGGAGCAGTACTTC
TRBV7-2	-	TRBD2	TRBJ2-7	CASSLGGISGKYEQYF	TGTGCCAGCAGCTTAGGCGGTATTAGCGGGAAGTACGAGCAGTACTTC
TRBV7-2	-	-	TRBJ2-1	CASSLVSDSYNEQFF	TGTGCCAGCAGCTTAGTCAGCGACTCCTACAATGAGCAGTTCTTC
TRBV29-1	-	-	TRBJ1-1	CSGRGDTEAFF	TGCAGCGGCAGGGGTGACACTGAAGCTTTCTTT